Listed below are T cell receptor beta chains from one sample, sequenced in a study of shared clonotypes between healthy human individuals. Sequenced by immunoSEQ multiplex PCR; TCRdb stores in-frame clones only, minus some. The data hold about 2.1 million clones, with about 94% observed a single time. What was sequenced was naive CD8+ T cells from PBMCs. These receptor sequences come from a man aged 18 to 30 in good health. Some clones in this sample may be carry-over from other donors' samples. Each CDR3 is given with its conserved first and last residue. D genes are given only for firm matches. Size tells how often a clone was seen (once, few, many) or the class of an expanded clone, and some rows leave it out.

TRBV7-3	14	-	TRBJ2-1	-	TGTGCCAGCAGCTTAGCGGGTACCTACAATGAGCAGTTCTTC	CASSLAGTYNEQFF
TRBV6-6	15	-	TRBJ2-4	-	TGTGCCAGCAGTTACCCTACGGGTGGCAGCGTCATTCAGTACTTC	CASSYPTGGSVIQYF
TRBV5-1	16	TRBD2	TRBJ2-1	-	TGCGCCAGCAGCTTGGGACTAGCGAAGGCCTACAATGAGCAGTTCTTC	CASSLGLAKAYNEQFF
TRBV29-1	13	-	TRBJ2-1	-	TGCAGCGTTGAGGGGGGAGTTTACAATGAGCAGTTCTTC	CSVEGGVYNEQFF
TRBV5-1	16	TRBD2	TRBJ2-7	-	TGCGCCAGCAGCCTGGGAGGGGTGGGAAGCTCCTACGAGCAGTACTTC	CASSLGGVGSSYEQYF
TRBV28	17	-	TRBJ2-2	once	TGTGCCAGCAGTACCGAGATTATCCAGGAGAACACCGGGGAGCTGTTTTTT	CASSTEIIQENTGELFF
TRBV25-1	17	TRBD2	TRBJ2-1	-	TGTGCCAGCAGTGAATATATGAGCGGGAGCCCCTACAATGAGCAGTTCTTC	CASSEYMSGSPYNEQFF
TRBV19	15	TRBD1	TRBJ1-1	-	TGTGCCAGTAGTACCGCCCGGACAGGAATGACTGAAGCTTTCTTT	CASSTARTGMTEAFF
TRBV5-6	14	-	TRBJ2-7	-	TGTGCCAGCAGCCCCGACGGATCCTCCTACGAGCAGTACTTC	CASSPDGSSYEQYF
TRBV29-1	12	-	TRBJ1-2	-	TGCAGCGTTGATCCAGGCTTGAAGGGCTACACCTTC	CSVDPGLKGYTF
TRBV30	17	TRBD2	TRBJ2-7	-	TGTGCCTGGAGTGTAACTAGCGGGAGTTGGTGGGCCTACGAGCAGTACTTC	CAWSVTSGSWWAYEQYF
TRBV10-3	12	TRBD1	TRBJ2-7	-	TGTGCCATTGGGACAGGCTTGTACGAGCAGTACTTC	CAIGTGLYEQYF
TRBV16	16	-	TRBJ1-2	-	TGTGCCAGCAGCCTGACGGGGCCAACACCTAACTATGGCTACACCTTC	CASSLTGPTPNYGYTF
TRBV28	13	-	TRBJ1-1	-	TGTGCCAGCAGTTTAAGTCCCCGGGACCTTGCTTTCTTT	CASSLSPRDLAFF
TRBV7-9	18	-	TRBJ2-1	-	TGTGCCAGCAGCCCAAGGGACAAAGAGCGGGCACTTTTGAATGAGCAGTTCTTC	CASSPRDKERALLNEQFF
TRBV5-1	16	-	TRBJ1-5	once	TGCGCCAGCAGCTTGAAAGAAAGGGGGAAGAATCAGCCCCAGCATTTT	CASSLKERGKNQPQHF
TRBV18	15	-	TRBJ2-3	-	TGTGCCAGCTCACCAAGCAGGTCTAGCACAGATACGCAGTATTTT	CASSPSRSSTDTQYF
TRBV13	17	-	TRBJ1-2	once	TGTGCCAGCAGCGCCCCCCCGGGGGCAGGTGATTCTTATGGCTACACCTTC	CASSAPPGAGDSYGYTF
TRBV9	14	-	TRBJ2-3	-	TGTGCCAGCAGCCTAGACAGGAGCACAGATACGCAGTATTTT	CASSLDRSTDTQYF
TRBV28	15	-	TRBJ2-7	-	TGTGCCAGCAGTCCCCACGTCAGTGGATCCTACGAGCAGTACTTC	CASSPHVSGSYEQYF
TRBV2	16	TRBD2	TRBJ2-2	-	TGTGCCAGCAGTGATTGGCGGACTAGCGTGGACGGGGAGCTGTTTTTT	CASSDWRTSVDGELFF
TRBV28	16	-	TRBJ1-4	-	TGTGCCAGCAGTTTACCCCGTCGTACGGGGGATGAAAAACTGTTTTTT	CASSLPRRTGDEKLFF
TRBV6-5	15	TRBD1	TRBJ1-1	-	TGTGCCAGCAGCCGCCGACAGGGCGGGCACACTGAAGCTTTCTTT	CASSRRQGGHTEAFF
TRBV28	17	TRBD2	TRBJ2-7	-	TGTGCCAGCAGTTTATGGTCGGAGGGAGGGTTTACCTACGAGCAGTACTTC	CASSLWSEGGFTYEQYF
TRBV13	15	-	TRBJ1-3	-	TGTGCCAGCAGCTCTGAACTGGACTCTGGAAACACCATATATTTT	CASSSELDSGNTIYF
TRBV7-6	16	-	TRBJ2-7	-	TGTGCCAGCAGCGCCCTTCGTACGGGCCAGGGATACGAGCAGTACTTC	CASSALRTGQGYEQYF
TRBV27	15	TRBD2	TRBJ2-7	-	TGTGCCAGCAGTTTACTAGCGGGCGGGCGGGGCGAGCAGTACTTC	CASSLLAGGRGEQYF
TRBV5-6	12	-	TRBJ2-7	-	TGTGCCAGCAGCTTCCTATCCTACGAGCAGTACTTC	CASSFLSYEQYF
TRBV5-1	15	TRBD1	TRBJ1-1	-	TGCGCCAGCAGCTTGGCGGGACAGCCCAACCCTGAAGCTTTCTTT	CASSLAGQPNPEAFF
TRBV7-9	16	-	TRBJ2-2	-	TGTGCCAGCAGCTTAGAGGCGGTCCGAAGCACCGGGGAGCTGTTTTTT	CASSLEAVRSTGELFF
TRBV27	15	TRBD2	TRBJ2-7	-	TGTGCCAGCAGTTTTATAGGACTAGCGCTCTACGAGCAGTACTTC	CASSFIGLALYEQYF
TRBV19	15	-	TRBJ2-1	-	TGTGCCAGTAATATAATTGGGAGCAGCTACAATGAGCAGTTCTTC	CASNIIGSSYNEQFF
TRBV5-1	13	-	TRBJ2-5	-	TGCGCCAGCAGCTTCCCGGGCCAAGAGACCCAGTACTTC	CASSFPGQETQYF
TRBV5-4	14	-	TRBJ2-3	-	TGTGCCAGCAGCAGAAAAGCGGTTACAGATACGCAGTATTTT	CASSRKAVTDTQYF
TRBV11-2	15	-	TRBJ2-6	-	TGTGCCAGCAGCCATCTACACTCTGGGGCCAACGTCCTGACTTTC	CASSHLHSGANVLTF
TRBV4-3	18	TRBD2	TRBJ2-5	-	TGCGCCAGCAGTGGGGGGACTAGCGGGATCGGTTTGATGGAGACCCAGTACTTC	CASSGGTSGIGLMETQYF
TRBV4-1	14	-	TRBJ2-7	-	TGCGCCAGCAGCCAAGTGGGGGCTACCAACGAGCAGTACTTC	CASSQVGATNEQYF
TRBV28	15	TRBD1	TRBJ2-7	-	TGTGCCAGCAGTTTAATTGACAGGGGGCTCTACGAGCAGTACTTC	CASSLIDRGLYEQYF
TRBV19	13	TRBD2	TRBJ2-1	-	TGTGCCAGTCTAGCGGGAGGGCCGGGAGAGCAGTTCTTC	CASLAGGPGEQFF
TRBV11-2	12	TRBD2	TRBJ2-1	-	TGTGCCAGCAGCCGTACTAGCGGTGAGCAGTTCTTC	CASSRTSGEQFF
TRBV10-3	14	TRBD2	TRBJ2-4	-	TGTGCCATCAGTCCCGGGGGGGCCAAAAACATTCAGTACTTC	CAISPGGAKNIQYF